Listed below are T cell receptor beta chains from one sample, sequenced in a study of immune characterization of retroperitoneal liposarcoma. MiXCR was run by TCRdb on the PCR reads, yielding one entry per CDR3 protein. The sample contains about 2,600 distinct CDR3 sequences, less than 55% of which appear only once. The specimen was tumor tissue. These receptors originate from a female donor with retroperitoneal liposarcoma. Each CDR3 is given with its conserved first and last residue. The order of the fields is J gene, D gene, V gene, clone size, CDR3 DNA, CDR3 protein. D genes are given only for firm matches. Where a row states a size, it is once, few, many or the class of an expanded clone; other rows omit it.

J gene: TRBJ2-1; D gene: NA; V gene: TRBV7-8; clone size: NA; CDR3 DNA: TGTGCCAGCAGCCCACTCAACAGACCTAAGCTCGATGAGCAGTTCTTC; CDR3 protein: CASSPLNRPKLDEQFF
J gene: TRBJ2-1; D gene: TRBD2; V gene: TRBV12-3/TRBV12-4; clone size: medium-sized; CDR3 DNA: TGTGCCAGCAGGGCTGGACTAGCGGGAGGAAATGAGCAGTTCTTC; CDR3 protein: CASRAGLAGGNEQFF
J gene: TRBJ2-5; D gene: TRBD2; V gene: TRBV7-8; clone size: NA; CDR3 DNA: TGTGCCAGCAGCTTAGAAACTAGCGGGAGGGGGGGGGAGCAGTACTTC; CDR3 protein: CASSLETSGRGGEQYF
J gene: TRBJ2-4; D gene: NA; V gene: TRBV6-1; clone size: few; CDR3 DNA: TGTGCCAGCAGTGAAGCGCTAGCCGGGGAGCAGTACTTC; CDR3 protein: CASSEALAGEQYF
J gene: TRBJ2-7; D gene: TRBD2; V gene: TRBV6-6; clone size: NA; CDR3 DNA: TGTGCCAGCAGTTACCTAGCGGGAGACTCCTACGAGCAGTACTTC; CDR3 protein: CASSYLAGDSYEQYF
J gene: TRBJ2-1; D gene: NA; V gene: TRBV12-3/TRBV12-4; clone size: hyperexpanded; CDR3 DNA: TGTGCCAGCAGTTTTCGGGGGACAGCAACAAGCGAGCAGTTCTTC; CDR3 protein: CASSFRGTATSEQFF
J gene: TRBJ1-1; D gene: NA; V gene: TRBV5-1; clone size: NA; CDR3 DNA: TGCGCCAGCAGCGCCGACATTAACACTGAAGCTTTCTTT; CDR3 protein: CASSADINTEAFF
J gene: TRBJ2-7; D gene: TRBD1; V gene: TRBV10-1; clone size: NA; CDR3 DNA: TGCGCCAGCAGTGGGACAGGGTTGGATGAGCAGTACTTC; CDR3 protein: CASSGTGLDEQYF
J gene: TRBJ1-1; D gene: NA; V gene: TRBV4-1; clone size: NA; CDR3 DNA: TGCGCCAGCAGCCAAGATGTCGCAGGGGTTATGAACACTGAAGCTTTCTTT; CDR3 protein: CASSQDVAGVMNTEAFF
J gene: TRBJ2-3; D gene: NA; V gene: TRBV6-1; clone size: NA; CDR3 DNA: TGTGCCAGCAGCCCTACCCCAGATACGCAGTATTTT; CDR3 protein: CASSPTPDTQYF
J gene: TRBJ2-3; D gene: NA; V gene: TRBV6-8; clone size: NA; CDR3 DNA: TGTGCCAGCAGTCCCTCCCGGGGGCGGGCAGATACGCAGTATTTT; CDR3 protein: CASSPSRGRADTQYF
J gene: TRBJ2-1; D gene: TRBD2; V gene: TRBV6-1; clone size: NA; CDR3 DNA: TGTGCCAGCACCATTATTAGCGGGAGTGGCGGACAGACCCAGTTCTTC; CDR3 protein: CASTIISGSGGQTQFF
J gene: TRBJ2-1; D gene: NA; V gene: TRBV6-1; clone size: NA; CDR3 DNA: TGTGCCAGCAGTGAGGAGAGGTCCGATGAGCAGTTCTTC; CDR3 protein: CASSEERSDEQFF
J gene: TRBJ2-7; D gene: NA; V gene: TRBV7-3; clone size: few; CDR3 DNA: TGTGCCAGCAGACGAGTACCTGAGCAGTACTTC; CDR3 protein: CASRRVPEQYF
J gene: TRBJ2-5; D gene: TRBD2; V gene: TRBV7-8; clone size: NA; CDR3 DNA: TGTGCCAGCAGCTTACCCGGGACTAGCGGGAGCTCTACGGAAGAGACCCAGTACTTC; CDR3 protein: CASSLPGTSGSSTEETQYF
J gene: TRBJ2-3; D gene: TRBD2; V gene: TRBV11-3; clone size: NA; CDR3 DNA: TGTGCCAGCGGGGGGACTAGCGGGGACTTTAGCACAGATACGCAGTATTTT; CDR3 protein: CASGGTSGDFSTDTQYF
J gene: TRBJ2-6; D gene: TRBD2; V gene: TRBV6-1; clone size: NA; CDR3 DNA: TGTGCCAGCAGTGGTTTAGCGGGCCGGGCCAACGTCCTGACTTTC; CDR3 protein: CASSGLAGRANVLTF
J gene: TRBJ1-2; D gene: TRBD1; V gene: TRBV7-6; clone size: NA; CDR3 DNA: TGTGCCAGCAGCTTAGACAGGGGCTGGGGCTACACCTTC; CDR3 protein: CASSLDRGWGYTF
J gene: TRBJ2-1; D gene: NA; V gene: TRBV28; clone size: NA; CDR3 DNA: TGTGCCAGCAGTCTGGGACTGTCAATGAGTCAGTTCTTC; CDR3 protein: CASSLGLSMSQFF
J gene: TRBJ2-1; D gene: TRBD1; V gene: TRBV6-6; clone size: once; CDR3 DNA: TGTGCCAGCAGTCCTACTAGGGACAGGGATGAGCAGTTCTTC; CDR3 protein: CASSPTRDRDEQFF
J gene: TRBJ2-7; D gene: NA; V gene: TRBV6-1; clone size: NA; CDR3 DNA: TGTGCCAGCAGCCTGGGGGTCGGGACTGGTGAGCAGTACTTC; CDR3 protein: CASSLGVGTGEQYF
J gene: TRBJ2-7; D gene: NA; V gene: TRBV6-1; clone size: medium-sized; CDR3 DNA: TGTGCCAGCAGTGAGACACCCGCCTACGAGCAGTACTTC; CDR3 protein: CASSETPAYEQYF
J gene: TRBJ2-3; D gene: NA; V gene: TRBV12-3/TRBV12-4; clone size: NA; CDR3 DNA: TGTGCCAGCAGTTCCGATCAAGCCCCCCGGGCAGATACGCAGTATTTT; CDR3 protein: CASSSDQAPRADTQYF
J gene: TRBJ2-3; D gene: NA; V gene: TRBV6-6; clone size: NA; CDR3 DNA: TGTGCCAGCAGTTACGAAAGCCCTAGCACAGATACGCAGTATTTT; CDR3 protein: CASSYESPSTDTQYF
J gene: TRBJ1-1; D gene: NA; V gene: TRBV11-3; clone size: NA; CDR3 DNA: TGTGCCAGCAGCTTCGATTGGAACACTGAAGCTTTCTTT; CDR3 protein: CASSFDWNTEAFF
J gene: TRBJ2-2; D gene: NA; V gene: TRBV12-3/TRBV12-4; clone size: once; CDR3 DNA: TGTGCCAGCAGTTTTGGCGCTAGCACCGGGGAGCTGTTTTTT; CDR3 protein: CASSFGASTGELFF
J gene: TRBJ2-1; D gene: NA; V gene: TRBV11-3; clone size: NA; CDR3 DNA: TGTGCCAGCAGCTTAAGTAGTAGCGGTCTCAATGAGCAGTTCTTC; CDR3 protein: CASSLSSSGLNEQFF
J gene: TRBJ2-3; D gene: NA; V gene: TRBV10-1; clone size: NA; CDR3 DNA: TGCGCCAGCAGTGCGGCAGGATCTCTCGCTACGCAGTATTTT; CDR3 protein: CASSAAGSLATQYF
J gene: TRBJ2-2; D gene: NA; V gene: TRBV7-3; clone size: NA; CDR3 DNA: TGTGCCAGCAGCTTAAGAGGGACTGCTTTTACCGGGGAGCTGTTTTTT; CDR3 protein: CASSLRGTAFTGELFF
J gene: TRBJ2-7; D gene: NA; V gene: TRBV6-1; clone size: NA; CDR3 DNA: TGTGCCAGCAGCGACAGGCTGGCCTACGAGCAGTACTTC; CDR3 protein: CASSDRLAYEQYF
J gene: TRBJ1-1; D gene: NA; V gene: TRBV6-5; clone size: few; CDR3 DNA: TGTGCCAGCAGTTACAGTTTTAGGGGTGGAAAAGCTTTCTTT; CDR3 protein: CASSYSFRGGKAFF
J gene: TRBJ2-1; D gene: NA; V gene: TRBV7-3; clone size: few; CDR3 DNA: TGTGCCAGCAGCTTAGGGGGTGCCAATGAGCAGTTCTTC; CDR3 protein: CASSLGGANEQFF
J gene: TRBJ2-7; D gene: TRBD1; V gene: TRBV23-1; clone size: few; CDR3 DNA: TGCGCCAGCAGTCAAACCGCCGGCAGGGGGCAGTACGAGCAGTACTTC; CDR3 protein: CASSQTAGRGQYEQYF
J gene: TRBJ2-7; D gene: TRBD2; V gene: TRBV6-8; clone size: NA; CDR3 DNA: TGTGCCAGCAGTGCCACTACTAGCGGGGCCTACAATGAGCAGTACTTC; CDR3 protein: CASSATTSGAYNEQYF
J gene: TRBJ2-1; D gene: TRBD1; V gene: TRBV6-6; clone size: NA; CDR3 DNA: TGTGCCAGCCAACCGGGACAGGGTGGCAATGAGCAGTTCTTC; CDR3 protein: CASQPGQGGNEQFF
J gene: TRBJ2-1; D gene: NA; V gene: TRBV7-2; clone size: NA; CDR3 DNA: TGTGCCAGCAGCCCAGTGGGGGTTGACAATGAGCAGTTCTTC; CDR3 protein: CASSPVGVDNEQFF
J gene: TRBJ2-7; D gene: TRBD2; V gene: TRBV11-2; clone size: NA; CDR3 DNA: TGTGCCAGCAGCCGAACGCTGCTAGCGGGAGAAAGGGGTGAGCAGTACTTC; CDR3 protein: CASSRTLLAGERGEQYF
J gene: TRBJ2-3; D gene: NA; V gene: TRBV12-3/TRBV12-4; clone size: NA; CDR3 DNA: NA; CDR3 protein: CASSSSDTQYF
J gene: TRBJ1-1; D gene: NA; V gene: TRBV6-1; clone size: NA; CDR3 DNA: TGTGCCAGCAGCATAGGGTTCACTGAAGCTTTCTTT; CDR3 protein: CASSIGFTEAFF
J gene: TRBJ2-5; D gene: NA; V gene: TRBV6-1; clone size: NA; CDR3 DNA: TGTGCCAGCACCGAGGGAGGAATCCAAGAGACCCAGTACTTC; CDR3 protein: CASTEGGIQETQYF
J gene: TRBJ1-2; D gene: NA; V gene: TRBV7-8; clone size: once; CDR3 DNA: TGTGCCAGCAGCAACGGACGGTTCTACACCTTC; CDR3 protein: CASSNGRFYTF
J gene: TRBJ2-2; D gene: NA; V gene: TRBV7-8; clone size: NA; CDR3 DNA: TGTGCCAGCAGCTTACCGACCCAAGCGGGGAACACCGGGGAGCTGTTTTTT; CDR3 protein: CASSLPTQAGNTGELFF
J gene: TRBJ2-7; D gene: NA; V gene: TRBV5-5; clone size: NA; CDR3 DNA: TGTGCCCCAAGAAGGGGGAACCCCTACGAGCAGTACTTC; CDR3 protein: CAPRRGNPYEQYF
J gene: TRBJ2-5; D gene: TRBD2; V gene: TRBV6-2/TRBV6-3; clone size: NA; CDR3 DNA: TGTGCCAGCAGTTACTCGCAACTAGCGGGAGGGGGCCAAGAGACCCAGTACTTC; CDR3 protein: CASSYSQLAGGGQETQYF
J gene: TRBJ2-1; D gene: TRBD2; V gene: TRBV7-2; clone size: NA; CDR3 DNA: TGTGCCAGCAGCTTAGGATTCCCGGGACTAGGGGACAATGAGCAGTTCTTC; CDR3 protein: CASSLGFPGLGDNEQFF
J gene: TRBJ2-3; D gene: NA; V gene: TRBV11-2; clone size: few; CDR3 DNA: TGTGCCAGCAGCTTAGGACCGGGAAAGGTTGCGCAGTATTTT; CDR3 protein: CASSLGPGKVAQYF
J gene: TRBJ1-4; D gene: TRBD1; V gene: TRBV4-3; clone size: NA; CDR3 DNA: TGCGCCAGCAGCGCCGATCAGGGGGCGCGAGAAAAACTGTTTTTT; CDR3 protein: CASSADQGAREKLFF
J gene: TRBJ1-1; D gene: NA; V gene: TRBV6-5; clone size: NA; CDR3 DNA: TGTGCCAGCAGTTACCTGGGTCGGGCTTTCTTT; CDR3 protein: CASSYLGRAFF
J gene: TRBJ2-5; D gene: NA; V gene: TRBV12-3/TRBV12-4; clone size: few; CDR3 DNA: TGTGCCAGCAGTTTAAGCCCCCAAGAGACCCAGTACTTC; CDR3 protein: CASSLSPQETQYF
J gene: TRBJ2-1; D gene: TRBD2; V gene: TRBV6-1; clone size: few; CDR3 DNA: TGTGCCAGCAAAAGCGGGGGGGCGGGGGTCTACAATGAGCAGTTCTTC; CDR3 protein: CASKSGGAGVYNEQFF
J gene: TRBJ2-1; D gene: NA; V gene: TRBV27; clone size: NA; CDR3 DNA: TGTGCCAGCAGTCCATACCTCTCGGCCGAGCAGTTCTTC; CDR3 protein: CASSPYLSAEQFF
J gene: TRBJ2-1; D gene: TRBD1; V gene: TRBV6-6; clone size: NA; CDR3 DNA: TGTGCCAGCAGTTACTCGCCAGGGGGCAGTGAGCAGTTCTTC; CDR3 protein: CASSYSPGGSEQFF
J gene: TRBJ2-7; D gene: NA; V gene: TRBV6-1; clone size: medium-sized; CDR3 DNA: TGTGCCAGCAGTGAATGGGGCAGAGACTACGAGCAGTACTTC; CDR3 protein: CASSEWGRDYEQYF
J gene: TRBJ2-1; D gene: NA; V gene: TRBV12-3/TRBV12-4; clone size: NA; CDR3 DNA: TGTGCCAGCAGTTTTCGGAGTCTCTCCCAATACAATGAGCAGTTCTTC; CDR3 protein: CASSFRSLSQYNEQFF
J gene: TRBJ2-7; D gene: NA; V gene: TRBV6-1; clone size: NA; CDR3 DNA: TGTGCGACCCCTGGAGGGGGGAGTTACGAGCAGTACTTC; CDR3 protein: CATPGGGSYEQYF
J gene: TRBJ2-1; D gene: NA; V gene: TRBV6-1; clone size: few; CDR3 DNA: TGTGCCAGCAGAGACAGCCAAGAGACCCAGTTCTTC; CDR3 protein: CASRDSQETQFF
J gene: TRBJ2-7; D gene: TRBD2; V gene: TRBV27; clone size: NA; CDR3 DNA: TGTGCCAGCAGTACCGGGACTAGCGGCTACAATGAGCAGTACTTC; CDR3 protein: CASSTGTSGYNEQYF
J gene: TRBJ2-3; D gene: NA; V gene: TRBV7-3; clone size: NA; CDR3 DNA: TGTGCCAGCAGCTTAGCGGGGAGCACAGATACGCAGTATTTT; CDR3 protein: CASSLAGSTDTQYF
J gene: TRBJ2-3; D gene: TRBD2; V gene: TRBV6-1; clone size: NA; CDR3 DNA: TGTGCCAGCCTCAGCGGGAGTACAGATACGCAGTATTTT; CDR3 protein: CASLSGSTDTQYF